Sequencing of this T cell receptor beta chain was carried out in a study of PD-L1 blockade in urothelial cancer. As for the study in general: Each blood sample yielded a median of 141,255 T cells. Study-wide results and caveats: Patients with below-median pretreatment blood clonality survived longer.

In each PCR, synthetic TCR analog templates were spiked in. Repertoires were generated with immunoSEQ multiplex PCR, while TCRdb's copy carries only in-frame clones and drops some. The sample carries tens of thousands of clones, just under 85% recorded once. The CDR3 loop spans 16 amino acids. CDR1 LNHDA and CDR2 SQIVND come from the germline V gene (reference sequence). The V gene lost 1 base and the J gene lost 2 bases, with 15 bases spanning the gap. Time point denoted: pretreatment peripheral blood. Patients had locally advanced or metastatic urothelial carcinoma. Points on this clone: Its antigen is undetermined.

Sequenced material: PBMCs, taken around atezolizumab (anti-PD-L1) treatment. This clonotype originated in a man aged 35 to 55 with urothelial cancer. This chain links TRBV19 with TRBJ2-7; possibly TRBD2 for D (6 bases). The CDR3 DNA is TGTGCCAGTAGTATAGGGAGGGAACCTAAACCCTACGAGCAGTACTTC. The encoded protein is CASSIGREPKPYEQYF.